The subject of this entry is one T cell receptor beta chain. The antigen is undetermined. This sample stems from a study of cytomegalovirus exposure and HLA in healthy donors. Study-wide points: On later analysis, the bulk of CMV-associated TCR beta chains appeared to be HLA-restricted. Presence/absence results assume similar sequencing depth per donor, which may not hold. Earlier findings revealed that most TCR beta V segments proved productive either about 90% or about 30% of the time.

60 Vbeta and 13 Jbeta primers were used in PCR. Using immunoSEQ multiplex PCR, the repertoire was profiled, and TCRdb retains in-frame clones only, with some absent. This sample's table reports around 74,000 clones. This sequence was found in a man between 45 and 60 years old in good health and CMV-seropositive. The specimen sequenced was PBMCs.

The CDR3 region has the DNA TGTGCCAGCAGCATTCGGCCCGAGGACTATGGCTACACCTTC. Encoded protein: CASSIRPEDYGYTF. The rearrangement uses TRBV5-8 and TRBJ1-2, with unresolved D. Trimming removed 4 bases at V and 3 bases at J, with 13 bases between. The germline CDR1 and CDR2 sequences are SGHTS and YDEGEE. The CDR3 covers 14 residues. Combining the CDR3 with reference TRBV5-8 and TRBJ1-2 gives the whole variable domain EAGVTQSPTHLIKTRGQQATLRCSPISGHTSVYWYQQALGLGLQFLLWYDEGEERNRGNFPPRFSGRQFPNYSSELNVNALELEDSALYLCASSIRPEDYGYTFGSGTRLTVV.